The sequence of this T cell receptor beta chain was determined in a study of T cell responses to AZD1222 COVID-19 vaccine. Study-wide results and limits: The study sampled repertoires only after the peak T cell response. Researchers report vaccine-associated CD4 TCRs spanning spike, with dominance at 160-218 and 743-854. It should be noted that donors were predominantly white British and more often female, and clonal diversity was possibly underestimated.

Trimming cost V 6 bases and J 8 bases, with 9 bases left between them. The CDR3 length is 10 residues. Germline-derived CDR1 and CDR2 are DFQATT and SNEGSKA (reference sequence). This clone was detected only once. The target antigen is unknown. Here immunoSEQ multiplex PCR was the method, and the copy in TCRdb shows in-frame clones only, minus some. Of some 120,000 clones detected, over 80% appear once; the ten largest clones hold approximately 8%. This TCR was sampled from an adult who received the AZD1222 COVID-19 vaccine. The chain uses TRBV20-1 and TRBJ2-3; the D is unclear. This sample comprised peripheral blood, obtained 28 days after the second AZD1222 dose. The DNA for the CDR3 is TGCAGTGCCCAAGACCGTACGCAGTATTTT. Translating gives CSAQDRTQYF.